The 23 T cell receptor beta chains reported below all come from one sample, sequenced in a study of T cells expressing NK-cell markers. TCRdb reprocessed the 5' RACE reads and reports one entry per CDR3 protein, with no DNA. This sample contains about 170,000 distinct CDR3 sequences. Material for sequencing was blood T cells: a sorted CD56 or NKG2C T cell subset, CD4+ or CD8+ T cells, or bulk PBMC T cells (not recorded which). These receptors originate from a man aged 18 to 70 in good health.

The chain couples TRBV7-8 to TRBJ1-3; as DNA is missing, the TRBD1 call by TCRdb cannot be tested. CDR3 length: 18 amino acids. Per germline, CDR1 SGHVS and CDR2 FQNEAQ. CDR3: CASSDRDRGDGGGNTIYF.

This chain connects TRBV12-5 to TRBJ1-1; TCRdb's D gene call, TRBD1, goes unchecked for lack of DNA. The CDR3 runs to 12 residues. Germline CDR1 LGHNT, CDR2 FRNRAP. The CDR3 is CASGTTGSEAFF. The variable domain in full, with the rest retrieved from reference TRBV12-5 and TRBJ1-1, is DARVTQTPRHKVTEMGQEVTMRCQPILGHNTVFWYRQTMMQGLELLAYFRNRAPLDDSGMPKDRFSAEMPDATLATLKIQPSEPRDSAVYFCASGTTGSEAFFGQGTRLTVV.

The rearrangement uses TRBV25-1 and TRBJ2-1. This CDR3 comprises 13 residues. Germline CDR1 MGHDK, CDR2 SYGVNS. The CDR3 reads CASSGTYYNEQFF. The complete variable domain, with remaining parts taken from reference TRBV25-1 and TRBJ2-1, reads EADIYQTPRYLVIGTGKKITLECSQTMGHDKMYWYQQDPGMELHLIHYSYGVNSTEKGDLSSESTVSRIRTEHFPLTLESARPSHTSQYLCASSGTYYNEQFFGPGTRLTVL.

The chain links TRBV5-1 to TRBJ2-7; checking the TCRdb D call of TRBD2 is not possible without DNA. The CDR3 extends over 15 amino acids. The germline CDR1 and CDR2 sequences are SGHRS and YFSETQ. CDR3 region: CASSSTSVRGHEQYF. Complete variable domain (other parts from reference TRBV5-1 and TRBJ2-7): KAGVTQTPRYLIKTRGQQVTLSCSPISGHRSVSWYQQTPGQGLQFLFEYFSETQRNKGNFPGRFSGRQFSNSRSEMNVSTLELGDSALYLCASSSTSVRGHEQYFGPGTRLTVT.

The chain couples TRBV4-2 to TRBJ2-3; TCRdb's D call, TRBD2, is unchecked because there is no DNA. CDR3 length equals 13 residues. Germline values: CDR1 LGHNA, CDR2 YNFKEQ. CDR3 in amino acids: CASSQSGASSTDF.

The genes are TRBV5-6 and TRBJ1-4; TCRdb designates TRBD1, a call that cannot be tested without DNA. This CDR3 is 17 amino acids long. The V gene's germline CDR1 is SGHDT and CDR2 YYEEEE. The chain's CDR3 is CASSSHRDRGFSEKLFF.

The chain is built from TRBV6-5 and TRBJ1-2; TCRdb lists TRBD1, though no DNA is available to test this call. The CDR3 has 12 amino acids. Germline V gene data show CDR1 as MNHEY and CDR2 as SVGAGI. This CDR3 reads CASSWAGEGYTF.

This sequence joins TRBV6-2 or TRBV6-3 and TRBJ2-3; the TRBD1 assignment by TCRdb is unverifiable without DNA. Germline V gives CDR1 MNHEY, CDR2 SVGEGT. This CDR3 has 17 amino acids. CDR3 sequence reads: CASSYPYDRGLTDTQYF.

The chain is built from TRBV4-1 and TRBJ2-7; no DNA is available, so the TRBD2 call from TCRdb remains unchecked. CDR1 MGHRA and CDR2 YSYEKL come from the germline V gene. The CDR3 is 15 amino acids. The CDR3 sequence is CASSQTSGGDFEQYF.

The chain is built from TRBV29-1 and TRBJ2-7; TCRdb selects TRBD1, and the lack of DNA leaves this call unchecked. CDR3 length equals 12 residues. Germline-derived CDR1 and CDR2 are SQVTM and ANQGSEA. The CDR3 sequence: CSASTGAGEQYF.

This sequence joins TRBV12-3 or TRBV12-4 and TRBJ2-1; checking the TCRdb D call of TRBD1 is not possible without DNA. The CDR3 length is 14 residues. The CDR3 loop is CASSLVGADNEQFF.

The rearrangement joins TRBV7-9 to TRBJ2-3; absent DNA, TCRdb's TRBD1 call cannot be checked. The CDR3 has 17 amino acids. In germline, CDR1 is SEHNR, CDR2 FQNEAQ (reference sequence). The CDR3 is CASSNKGGPQRPDTQYF. Drawing the rest from reference TRBV7-9 and TRBJ2-3, the complete variable domain is DTGVSQNPRHKITKRGQNVTFRCDPISEHNRLYWYRQTLGQGPEFLTYFQNEAQLEKSRLLSDRFSAERPKGSFSTLEIQRTEQGDSAMYLCASSNKGGPQRPDTQYFGPGTRLTVL.

The chain is built from TRBV6-1 and TRBJ1-2. The germline V gene has CDR1 MNHNS and CDR2 SASEGT. CDR3 length equals 12 residues. This CDR3 reads CAAESGRYGYTF.

V is TRBV19 and J is TRBJ2-7; TCRdb's D call of TRBD1 is untestable without DNA. Germline CDR1 is LNHDA and CDR2 is SQIVND (reference sequence). The CDR3 is 15 amino acids. This CDR3 reads CASSISGGASYEQYF.

The V call is TRBV7-6, the J call TRBJ2-1. CDR3 length equals 12 residues. Germline-derived CDR1 and CDR2 are SGHVS and FNYEAQ. The CDR3: CASSLTTGEQFF.

The chain uses TRBV7-3 and TRBJ2-7; TCRdb selects TRBD1, and the lack of DNA leaves this call unchecked. CDR1 SGHTA and CDR2 FQGTGA come from the germline V gene. The CDR3 loop spans 15 amino acids. CDR3 sequence reads: CASSSSGTDIYEQYF.

The chain employs TRBV28 and TRBJ2-7; lacking DNA, the TRBD1 call made by TCRdb goes unchecked. The CDR3 contains 15 residues. Per germline, CDR1 MDHEN and CDR2 SYDVKM. Here the CDR3 reads CASSTPRTGRYEQYF.

The chain couples TRBV7-8 to TRBJ1-1; TCRdb reports TRBD1, a call that lacks DNA to check it against. Germline V gives CDR1 SGHVS, CDR2 FQNEAQ. This CDR3 region has 17 residues. The chain's CDR3 is CASSLLQTGDLNTEAFF.

V usage is TRBV5-1 and J usage is TRBJ2-7. The CDR3 extends over 13 amino acids. Germline V lookup: CDR1 SGHRS, CDR2 YFSETQ. The CDR3 sequence is CASSSHPSYEQYF.

The chain carries TRBV19 and TRBJ2-7; without DNA, the TCRdb call of TRBD1 cannot be checked. The CDR3 extends over 18 amino acids. Germline V gene sequence: CDR1 LNHDA, CDR2 SQIVND (reference sequence). The CDR3 protein is CASSTPQLPTGVVHEQYF.

The V and J genes are TRBV7-2 and TRBJ2-3; lacking DNA, the TRBD2 call made by TCRdb goes unchecked. Germline lookup yields CDR1 SGHTA and CDR2 FQGNSA. The CDR3 length is 17 residues. The CDR3 reads CASSLAGLAVVTDTQYF.

The chain combines TRBV20-1 with TRBJ2-7; TCRdb designates TRBD1, a call that cannot be tested without DNA. This CDR3 has 17 amino acids. Germline V lookup: CDR1 DFQATT, CDR2 SNEGSKA (reference sequence). CDR3 amino acids: CSASLGPVGDRIYEQYF.

The chain's CDR3 is CASSSRQVQETQYF. V gene TRBV27 combines with J gene TRBJ2-5. The CDR3 runs to 14 residues. Germline loops: CDR1 MNHEY, CDR2 SMNVEV (reference sequence).